This TCR beta chain was sequenced in a study of tumor-infiltrating lymphocytes in primary liver carcinoma. About the research overall: Spanning 30 to 69 years of age, the patients were men and women.

Study-wide results and limits: It was in tumors, not blood, that the top-250-clone fraction was significantly higher (p = 0.039).

Co-extracting RNA and DNA was done with about 18-33 mg of unsorted bulk tissue as input. Using a constant-region primer together with ProtoScript II reverse transcriptase, TCR beta cDNA was made from approximately 0.55 ug of total RNA. Libraries covering TCR beta were generated through three nested multiplex PCR rounds (using a slightly modified ARM-PCR). The study ran its first two PCR rounds for approximately 10 cycles each, using TRBV1-TRBV30 forward primers and a C-beta reverse primer. TCRdb itself ran the multiplex PCR reads through MiXCR, one entry per CDR3 protein. This table holds tens of thousands of distinct CDR3 sequences, about 70% found once. The CDR3 contains 18 residues. Germline V gene sequence: CDR1 MNHEY, CDR2 SVGAGI. Between the trimmed V and J ends, which lost 0 bases and 5 bases, there was a span of 17 bases. This clonotype was recorded at least ten times. The antigen remains undetermined.

The TCR comes from a middle-aged man with primary liver carcinoma and hepatitis B virus infection. Sequenced sample: liver tumor tissue from sampling region 3. Stated subset: tumor region T3, left-lateral pole. V and J are TRBV6-5 and TRBJ1-6; tentatively, D is TRBD1 (5 bases). CDR3 DNA: TGTGCCAGCAGTTACTCGCCCTTCCAGTGGGGGGATAATTCACCCCTCCACTTT. Translation: CASSYSPFQWGDNSPLHF.